This section outlines one T cell receptor (beta chain) sequence together with its context. Antigen specificity is unknown. This entry is derived from a study of T cell responses to AZD1222 COVID-19 vaccine. Broader study findings: Donors in the cohort were predominantly white British and more often female, and clonal diversity was possibly underestimated. The breadth and depth of Spike-specific TCRs increased once two AZD1222 doses had been given.

The repertoire was sequenced with immunoSEQ multiplex PCR; TCRdb's copy has only in-frame clones and lacks some. The repertoire holds some 130,000 clones, 93% seen once, with over 4% in the top ten. The CDR3 consists of 15 residues. V lost 7 bases and J lost 6, with 21 bases in between. The germline V gene encodes CDR1 MNHEY and CDR2 SVGAGI. The material sequenced was peripheral blood, taken on day 0 of AZD1222 vaccination. This rearrangement joins TRBV6-5 to TRBJ1-2, with D perhaps TRBD1 (6 bases). This sequence originates from an adult in good health. CDR3 coding DNA: TGTGCCAGCACTCGTAGCGGGGGGGCGCGCGATGGCTACACCTTC. It codes for CASTRSGGARDGYTF.